This TCR beta chain appears in the sequencing data of a study of cytomegalovirus exposure and HLA in healthy donors. Study-level background: Earlier, 150 million to 200 million T cells were analyzed, and some 120 million unique TCR beta sequences were found among them. Findings of the study overall: Later genetic work tied a missense DCLRE1C variant to beta-chain V and J trimming. Earlier results showed most TCR beta V segments being productive about 90% or about 30% of the time. Certain indistinguishable V segments, among them TRBV6-2 and TRBV6-3, were excluded.

Germline V gene sequence: CDR1 ENHRY, CDR2 SYGVKD. V trimming: 2 bases; J trimming: 0 bases; junction bases outside the gene matches: 5. The CDR3 extends over 16 amino acids. In the PCR, 60 Vbeta and 13 Jbeta primers were used. The table came from immunoSEQ multiplex PCR; TCRdb's copy has only in-frame clones and leaves some out. The sample holds about 110,000 clones; roughly 80% are singletons and the top ten take 2.5%. This clone was counted a few times. Its antigen remains unknown. Material: PBMCs. The clonotype was recovered from a man aged 35-49 years in good health and CMV-seronegative. The rearrangement joins TRBV10-3 to TRBJ2-3; 7 bases are a match to TRBD2. The CDR3 region has the DNA TGTGCCATCAGTGAGACCCGACTAGCAAGCACAGATACGCAGTATTTT. Protein: CAISETRLASTDTQYF.